This T cell receptor beta chain is drawn from a study of T cell changes during pregnancy in multiple sclerosis. V lost 1 base and J 0 bases, leaving 9 bases between the germline ends. The CDR3 has 15 amino acids. Germline V gene lookup returns CDR1 SGHTA and CDR2 FQGNSA. TCRdb's copy holds only in-frame clones and misses some; the assay was immunoSEQ multiplex PCR. The sample carries tens of thousands of clones, approximately 92% recorded once. The clonotype originates from a female donor with multiple sclerosis, enrolled in a pregnancy study. The specimen was peripheral blood. The rearrangement links TRBV7-2 to TRBJ1-2, with TRBD1 as a possible D gene (6 bases). CDR3 sequence (DNA): TGTGCCAGCAGCTTAGTCCAGGGGTCTAACTATGGCTACACCTTC. Translation gives CASSLVQGSNYGYTF.